These 10 T cell receptor beta chains share one sample of origin, sequenced in a study of T cell repertoires in cytomegalovirus infection. A single record per CDR3 protein comes from TCRdb applying MiXCR to the reads. The sample records 680,000 or so distinct CDR3 sequences, about 30% being singletons. These TCRs are of unknown antigen specificity. The source material was cultured PBMCs, sampled from culture after CMV antigen stimulation. The source is a human donor in good health (CMV status not recorded). Some clones in this sample may be carry-over from other donors' samples.

CDR3 bases: TGTGCCAGCAGCTGGACAGGGGGACTAGCGGGCGCCTCGGGGGTCGATACGCAGTATTTT. It codes for CASSWTGGLAGASGVDTQYF. V is TRBV7-6 and J is TRBJ2-3; the match to TRBD2 covers 12 bases. The V and J ends lost 4 bases and 6 bases, in that order; junction bases with no gene match: 20. The CDR3 covers 20 residues. Per germline, CDR1 SGHVS and CDR2 FNYEAQ.

This clonotype was found a few times. The chain recombines TRBV6-1 with TRBJ2-3; the D call may be TRBD1 or TRBD2 (5 bases each). V lost 9 bases and J 2 bases, leaving 12 bases between the germline ends. CDR1 and CDR2 from the germline V gene are MNHNS and SASEGT. This CDR3 has 13 amino acids. DNA of the CDR3: TGTGCCAGTGGGACCGAATTCACAGATACGCAGTATTTT. Residues: CASGTEFTDTQYF.

This clonotype has a handful of counts. V gene TRBV11-2 combines with J gene TRBJ1-2; no reliable D call. This CDR3 contains 13 residues. The V end lost 6 bases, the J end lost 0 bases, and 8 bases lay between the germline ends. Germline V CDR1 and CDR2: SGHAT, FQNNGV. CDR3 in amino acids: CASRPGPNYGYTF. In nucleotides, the CDR3 is TGTGCCAGCAGGCCGGGTCCTAACTATGGCTACACCTTC.

At least ten counts were recorded for this clonotype. The chain uses TRBV7-2 and TRBJ2-5; 8 nucleotides match TRBD1. Germline lookup yields CDR1 SGHTA and CDR2 FQGNSA. The ends lost 5 bases at V and 4 bases at J; junction bases unmatched: 9. The CDR3 spans 15 residues. The CDR3 coding sequence is TGTGCCAGCAGCGCCACAGGGGGTAACGGAGAGACCCAGTACTTC. Protein product: CASSATGGNGETQYF.

This clonotype was counted once. The V and J genes are TRBV5-1 and TRBJ1-1, with a possible D match to TRBD1 (5 bases). The V and J ends lost 0 bases and 4 bases respectively, with 16 bases between them. Germline loops: CDR1 SGHRS, CDR2 YFSETQ. This CDR3 has 16 residues. This CDR3 is CASSLVAGRGGTEAFF. DNA for the CDR3: TGCGCCAGCAGCTTGGTGGCAGGGCGGGGGGGCACTGAAGCTTTCTTT.

This clonotype was found a few times. The chain joins TRBV7-2 to TRBJ2-1; a weak D match, TRBD1 (6 bases). The ends were cut back, 1 base at V and 6 bases at J, with 10 bases in the middle. The CDR3 length is 14 residues. CDR1 and CDR2 from the germline V gene are SGHTA and FQGNSA. The chain's CDR3 is CASSLVGGVNEQFF. CDR3 DNA: TGTGCCAGCAGCTTAGTAGGGGGAGTCAATGAGCAGTTCTTC.

The chain recombines TRBV6-8 with TRBJ2-1; D gene uncertain. The CDR3 totals 15 residues. The germline V gene encodes CDR1 MNHGY and CDR2 SAAAGT. Trimming shortened V by 2 bases and J by 8 bases, and 16 bases separated the two germline ends. The CDR3 spells CASSYKRRSVDEQFF. CDR3 in DNA: TGTGCCAGCAGTTACAAGCGTAGATCGGTAGATGAGCAGTTCTTC.

This clonotype came up once. A much bigger clone sits one base away, suggesting this may be a read error. The chain links TRBV12-3 or TRBV12-4 to TRBJ1-3, with D hard to call. CDR3 length: 15 amino acids. The CDR3 protein is CASSFSGVAGNIIYF. The CDR3 DNA sequence: TGTGCCAGCAGTTTCTCGGGTGTGGCTGGAAACATCATATATTTT.

This clonotype was counted many times. This rearrangement joins TRBV7-2 to TRBJ2-5; D unclear. The V gene's germline CDR1 is SGHTA and CDR2 FQGNSA. This CDR3 spans 16 amino acids. Between the trimmed V and J ends, which lost 1 base and 2 bases, there was a span of 14 bases. This CDR3 reads CASSLDSPILQETQYF. The CDR3 nucleotides read TGTGCCAGCAGCTTAGACTCGCCGATTCTGCAAGAGACCCAGTACTTC.

As concerns this clonotype: The junction departs from the called germline gene at one end, perhaps through a read error. CDR3 nucleotide sequence: TGTGCCAGCAGCTTGACCCGGGCCCACCGTCGGTTC. This sequence encodes CASSLTRAHRRF. This chain joins TRBV5-6 and TRBJ2-1; D uncertain. The CDR3 has 12 residues. The germline V gene encodes CDR1 SGHDT and CDR2 YYEEEE.